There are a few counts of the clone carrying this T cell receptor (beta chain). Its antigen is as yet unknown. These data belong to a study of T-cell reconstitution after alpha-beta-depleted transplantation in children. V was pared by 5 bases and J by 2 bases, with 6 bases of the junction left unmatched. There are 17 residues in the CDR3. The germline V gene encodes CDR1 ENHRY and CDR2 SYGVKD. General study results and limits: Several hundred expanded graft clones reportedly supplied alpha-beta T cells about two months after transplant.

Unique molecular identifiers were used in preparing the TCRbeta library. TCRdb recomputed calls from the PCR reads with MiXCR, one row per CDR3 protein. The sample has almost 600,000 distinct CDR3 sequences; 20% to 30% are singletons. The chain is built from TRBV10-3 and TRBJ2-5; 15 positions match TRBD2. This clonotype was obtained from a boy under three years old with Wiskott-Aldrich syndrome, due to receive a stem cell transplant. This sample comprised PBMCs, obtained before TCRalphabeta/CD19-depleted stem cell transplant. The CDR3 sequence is CAISPGLAGGTQETQYF. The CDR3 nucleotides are TGTGCCATCAGTCCGGGACTAGCGGGAGGAACGCAAGAGACCCAGTACTTC.